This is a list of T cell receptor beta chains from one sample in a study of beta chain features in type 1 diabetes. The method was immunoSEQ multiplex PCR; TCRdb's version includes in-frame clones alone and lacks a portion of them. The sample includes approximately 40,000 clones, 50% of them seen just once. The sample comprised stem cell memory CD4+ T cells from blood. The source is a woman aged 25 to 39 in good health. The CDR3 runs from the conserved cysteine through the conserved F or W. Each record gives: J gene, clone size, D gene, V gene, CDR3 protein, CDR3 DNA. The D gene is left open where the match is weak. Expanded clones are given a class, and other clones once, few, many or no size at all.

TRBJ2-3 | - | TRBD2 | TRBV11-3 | CASSQGLAGAPDTQYF | TGTGCCAGCAGCCAGGGACTAGCGGGAGCTCCAGATACGCAGTATTTT
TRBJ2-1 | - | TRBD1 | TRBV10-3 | CAISEGTVLINEQFF | TGTGCCATCAGTGAAGGGACAGTCCTTATCAATGAGCAGTTCTTC
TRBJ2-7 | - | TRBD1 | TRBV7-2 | CASSSGQPPYEQYF | TGTGCCAGCAGCTCGGGACAGCCACCCTACGAGCAGTACTTC
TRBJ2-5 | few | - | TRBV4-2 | CASSQDLTRQETQYF | TGTGCCAGCAGCCAAGATTTAACCAGACAAGAGACCCAGTACTTC
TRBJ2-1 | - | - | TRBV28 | CASSSGSTYNEQFF | TGTGCCAGCAGTAGCGGGTCTACCTACAATGAGCAGTTCTTC
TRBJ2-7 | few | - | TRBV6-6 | CASSYSGQGSGYEQYF | TGTGCCAGCAGTTACTCCGGGCAGGGATCAGGCTACGAGCAGTACTTC
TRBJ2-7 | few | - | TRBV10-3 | CAISGGTPYEQYF | TGTGCCATCAGTGGGGGGACTCCATACGAGCAGTACTTC
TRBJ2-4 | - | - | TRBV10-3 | CAISGAGELKNIQYF | TGTGCCATCAGTGGAGCAGGGGAACTCAAAAACATTCAGTACTTC
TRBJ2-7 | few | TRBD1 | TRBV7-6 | CASRAGQGRTYEQYF | TGTGCCAGCAGGGCGGGACAGGGGCGAACCTACGAGCAGTACTTC
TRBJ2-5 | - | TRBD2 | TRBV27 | CASSTPSGGQETQYF | TGTGCCAGCAGTACTCCTAGCGGAGGACAAGAGACCCAGTACTTC
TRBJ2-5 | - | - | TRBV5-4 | CASSLGLPQETQYF | TGTGCCAGCAGCTTGGGTCTTCCCCAAGAGACCCAGTACTTC
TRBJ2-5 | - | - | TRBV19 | CASSIGGPREETQYF | TGTGCCAGTAGTATCGGCGGCCCTCGGGAAGAGACCCAGTACTTC
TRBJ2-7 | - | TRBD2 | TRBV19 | CASSTRSGRVHGEQYF | TGTGCCAGTAGTACTCGTAGCGGGAGGGTCCATGGCGAGCAGTACTTC
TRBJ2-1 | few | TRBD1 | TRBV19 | CASSIRTGTGAKNEQFF | TGTGCCAGTAGTATCCGGACCGGGACAGGGGCAAAGAATGAGCAGTTCTTC
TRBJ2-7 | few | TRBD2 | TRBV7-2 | CASSLNPGLAGSYEQYF | TGTGCCAGCAGCTTAAACCCGGGACTAGCGGGGTCCTACGAGCAGTACTTC
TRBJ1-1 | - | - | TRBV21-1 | CATTFPGQLNTEAFF | TGTGCCACAACCTTCCCGGGACAGTTGAACACTGAAGCTTTCTTT
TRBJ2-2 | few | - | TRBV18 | CASSPPRGGDTGELFF | TGTGCCAGCTCACCACCGAGGGGCGGGGACACCGGGGAGCTGTTTTTT
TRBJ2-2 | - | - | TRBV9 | CASSPRPGPGELFF | TGTGCCAGCAGCCCAAGACCAGGGCCCGGGGAGCTGTTTTTT
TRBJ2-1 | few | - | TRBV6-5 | CASSYLKGDNEQFF | TGTGCCAGCAGTTACCTTAAGGGAGACAATGAGCAGTTCTTC
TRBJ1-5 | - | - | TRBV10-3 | CAIRPAGSNQPQHF | TGTGCCATCAGGCCCGCAGGGAGCAATCAGCCCCAGCATTTT
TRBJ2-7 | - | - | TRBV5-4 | CASSSPGLGDEQYF | TGTGCCAGCAGCTCCCCCGGTCTAGGGGACGAGCAGTACTTC
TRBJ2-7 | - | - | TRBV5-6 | CASNKDAYEQYF | TGTGCCAGCAACAAAGATGCCTACGAGCAGTACTTC
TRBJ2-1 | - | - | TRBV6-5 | CASSYSRTANEQFF | TGTGCCAGCAGTTACTCGAGGACAGCTAATGAGCAGTTCTTC
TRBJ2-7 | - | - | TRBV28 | CASWQGFPYEQYF | TGTGCCAGTTGGCAGGGTTTCCCCTACGAGCAGTACTTC
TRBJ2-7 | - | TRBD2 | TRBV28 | CASSRHTSGGSYEQYF | TGTGCCAGCAGCCGACATACTAGCGGGGGATCCTACGAGCAGTACTTC
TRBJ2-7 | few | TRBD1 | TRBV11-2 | CASSLPDRGAYEQYF | TGTGCCAGCAGCCTTCCGGACAGGGGGGCCTACGAGCAGTACTTC
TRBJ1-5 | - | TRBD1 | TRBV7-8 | CASSLARTGRNQPQHF | TGTGCCAGCAGCTTAGCGAGGACAGGCCGCAATCAGCCCCAGCATTTT
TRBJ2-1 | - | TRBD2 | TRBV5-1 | CASSGPGLAGLEQFF | TGCGCCAGCAGCGGGCCGGGACTAGCGGGACTTGAGCAGTTCTTC
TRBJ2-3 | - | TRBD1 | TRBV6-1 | CASSENRGSSDTQYF | TGTGCCAGCAGTGAAAACAGGGGTAGCTCAGATACGCAGTATTTT
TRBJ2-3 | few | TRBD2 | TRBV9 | CASSVTASGGDTQYF | TGTGCCAGCAGCGTTACGGCTAGCGGTGGAGATACGCAGTATTTT
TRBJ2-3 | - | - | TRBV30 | CAWGAEVSTDTQYF | TGTGCCTGGGGCGCTGAGGTTAGCACAGATACGCAGTATTTT
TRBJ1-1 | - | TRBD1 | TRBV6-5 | CASSLRPHRGTEAFF | TGTGCCAGCAGTTTGAGGCCCCACAGGGGCACTGAAGCCTTCTTT
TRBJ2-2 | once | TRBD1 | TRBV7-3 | CASSLTGGTGELFF | TGTGCCAGCAGCCTGACAGGGGGCACCGGGGAGCTGTTTTTT
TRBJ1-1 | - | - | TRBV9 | CASSPREGPGAEAFF | TGTGCCAGCAGCCCACGGGAGGGCCCCGGGGCTGAAGCTTTCTTT
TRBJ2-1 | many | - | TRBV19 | CASSIARNEQFF | TGTGCCAGTAGTATAGCCCGGAATGAGCAGTTCTTC